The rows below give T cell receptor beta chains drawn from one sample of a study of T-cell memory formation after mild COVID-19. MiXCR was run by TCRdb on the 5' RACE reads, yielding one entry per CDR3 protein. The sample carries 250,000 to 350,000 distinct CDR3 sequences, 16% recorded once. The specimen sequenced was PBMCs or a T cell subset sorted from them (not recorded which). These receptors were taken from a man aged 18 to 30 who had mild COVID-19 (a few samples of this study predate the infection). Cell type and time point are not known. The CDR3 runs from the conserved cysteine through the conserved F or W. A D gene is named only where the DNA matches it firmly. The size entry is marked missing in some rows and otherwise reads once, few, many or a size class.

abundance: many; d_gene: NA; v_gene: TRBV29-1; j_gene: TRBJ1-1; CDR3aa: CSVVVLGRAFF; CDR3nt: TGCAGCGTTGTCGTACTCGGACGGGCTTTCTTT
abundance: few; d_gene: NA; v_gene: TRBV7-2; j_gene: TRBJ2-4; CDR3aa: CASSLPVESAKNIQYF; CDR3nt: TGTGCCAGCAGCCTACCTGTGGAGTCGGCCAAAAACATTCAGTACTTC
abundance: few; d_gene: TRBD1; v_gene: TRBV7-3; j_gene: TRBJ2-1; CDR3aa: CASSLTGGGDSYNEQFF; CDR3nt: TGTGCCAGCAGCTTAACAGGGGGCGGTGATTCCTACAATGAGCAGTTCTTC
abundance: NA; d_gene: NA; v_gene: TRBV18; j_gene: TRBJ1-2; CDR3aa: CASSPSSNSGGYTF; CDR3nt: TGTGCCAGCTCACCTAGTTCCAACAGCGGGGGCTACACCTTC
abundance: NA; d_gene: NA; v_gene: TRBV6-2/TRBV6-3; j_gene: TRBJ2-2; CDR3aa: CASNRQHTGELFF; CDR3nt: TGTGCCAGTAACAGGCAGCACACCGGGGAGCTGTTTTTT
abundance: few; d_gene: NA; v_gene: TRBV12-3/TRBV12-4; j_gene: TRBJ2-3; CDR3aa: CASTGLGTDTQYF; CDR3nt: TGTGCCAGCACTGGGCTGGGCACAGATACGCAGTATTTT
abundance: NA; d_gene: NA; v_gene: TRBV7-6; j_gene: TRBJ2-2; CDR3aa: CASSYVTGELFF; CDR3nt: TGTGCCAGCAGCTATGTTACCGGGGAGCTGTTTTTT
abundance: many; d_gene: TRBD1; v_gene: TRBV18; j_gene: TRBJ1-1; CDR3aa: CASSQGARITEAFF; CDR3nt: TGTGCCAGCTCACAGGGGGCGAGGATCACTGAAGCTTTCTTT
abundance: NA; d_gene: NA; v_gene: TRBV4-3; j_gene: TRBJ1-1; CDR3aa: CASSQDLGATGAFF; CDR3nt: TGCGCCAGCAGCCAAGATCTAGGGGCCACGGGAGCTTTCTTT
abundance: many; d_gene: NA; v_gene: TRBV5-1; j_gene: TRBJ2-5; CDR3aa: CASSLAEGETQYF; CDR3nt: TGCGCCAGCAGCTTGGCCGAAGGAGAGACCCAGTACTTC
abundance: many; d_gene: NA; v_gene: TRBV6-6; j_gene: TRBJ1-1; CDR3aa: CASSYSPGGGTEAFF; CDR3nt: TGTGCCAGCAGTTACTCACCTGGTGGCGGCACTGAAGCTTTCTTT
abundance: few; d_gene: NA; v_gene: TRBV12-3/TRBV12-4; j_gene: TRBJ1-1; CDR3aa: CASSLNPFMNTEAFF; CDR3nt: TGTGCCAGCAGTTTAAATCCCTTCATGAACACTGAAGCTTTCTTT
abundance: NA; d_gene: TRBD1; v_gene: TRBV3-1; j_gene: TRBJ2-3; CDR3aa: CASSHSRGLGTQYF; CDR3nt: TGTGCCAGCAGCCATTCCAGGGGGCTAGGTACGCAGTATTTT
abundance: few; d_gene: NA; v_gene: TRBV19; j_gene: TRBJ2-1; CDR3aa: CASRGGLSSYNEHFF; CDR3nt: TGTGCCAGTAGAGGGGGACTCAGCTCCTACAATGAGCATTTCTTC
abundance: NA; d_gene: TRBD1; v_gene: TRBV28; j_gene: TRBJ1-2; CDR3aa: CASRVSTGDSRGYTF; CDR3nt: TGTGCCAGCAGAGTGTCCACAGGGGACTCCAGGGGCTACACCTTC
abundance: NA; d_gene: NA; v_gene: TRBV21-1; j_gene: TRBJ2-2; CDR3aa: CAILNGEGCTGELFF; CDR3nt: TGTGCCATCCTAAATGGCGAGGGATGCACCGGGGAGCTGTTTTTT
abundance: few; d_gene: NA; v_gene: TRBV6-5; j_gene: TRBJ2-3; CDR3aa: CASSPDRSTQYF; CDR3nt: TGTGCCAGCAGTCCCGACCGGAGTACGCAGTATTTT
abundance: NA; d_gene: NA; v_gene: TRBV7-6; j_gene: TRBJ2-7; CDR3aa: CASSSPTSPFYEQYF; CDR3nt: TGTGCCAGCAGCTCCCCTACTAGCCCCTTCTACGAGCAGTACTTC
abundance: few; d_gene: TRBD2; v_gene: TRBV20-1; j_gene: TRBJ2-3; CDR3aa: CSARDPAGADTQYF; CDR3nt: TGCAGTGCTAGAGACCCAGCGGGGGCAGATACGCAGTATTTT
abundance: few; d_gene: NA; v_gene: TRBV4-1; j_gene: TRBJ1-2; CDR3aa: CASSQLVRSNGYTF; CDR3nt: TGCGCCAGCAGCCAGTTGGTCAGGTCAAATGGCTACACCTTC
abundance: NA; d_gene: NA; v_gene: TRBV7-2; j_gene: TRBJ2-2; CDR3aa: CASSRDRRDTGELFF; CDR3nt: TGTGCCAGCAGCCGCGATCGACGGGACACCGGGGAGCTGTTTTTT
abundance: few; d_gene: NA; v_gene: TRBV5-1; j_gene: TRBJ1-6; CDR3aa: CASSQAGTNSSPLHF; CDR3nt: TGCGCCAGCAGCCAAGCCGGGACTAACTCCTCACCCCTCCACTTT
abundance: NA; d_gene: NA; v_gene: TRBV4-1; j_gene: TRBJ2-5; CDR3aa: CASSQDTGPGETQYF; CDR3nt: TGCGCCAGCAGCCAAGATACAGGGCCAGGGGAGACCCAGTACTTC
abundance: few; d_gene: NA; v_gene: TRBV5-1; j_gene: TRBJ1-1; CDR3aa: CASSLDWNTEAFF; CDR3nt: TGCGCCAGCAGCTTGGATTGGAACACTGAAGCTTTCTTT
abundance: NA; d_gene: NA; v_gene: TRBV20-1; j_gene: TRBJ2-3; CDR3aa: CSATDLVTDTQYF; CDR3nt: TGCAGTGCCACGGACCTCGTAACAGATACGCAGTATTTT
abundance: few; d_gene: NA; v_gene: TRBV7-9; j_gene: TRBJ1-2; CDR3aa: CASSFPNYGYTF; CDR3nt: TGTGCCAGCAGCTTCCCAAACTATGGCTACACCTTC
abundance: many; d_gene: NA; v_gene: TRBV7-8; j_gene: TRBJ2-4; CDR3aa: CASSKRSGPKNIQYF; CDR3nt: TGTGCCAGCAGCAAGCGTTCGGGTCCCAAAAACATTCAGTACTTC
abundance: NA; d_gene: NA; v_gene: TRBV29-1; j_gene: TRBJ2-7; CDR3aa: CSAELGGTAEQYF; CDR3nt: TGCAGCGCCGAACTCGGCGGGACAGCCGAGCAGTACTTC
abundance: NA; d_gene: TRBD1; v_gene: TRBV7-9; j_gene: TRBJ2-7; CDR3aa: CASSLPGTGGYEQYF; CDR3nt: TGTGCCAGCAGCCTACCCGGGACAGGGGGTTACGAGCAGTACTTC
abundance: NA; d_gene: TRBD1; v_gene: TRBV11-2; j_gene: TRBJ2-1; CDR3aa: CASSSLTGKGNEQFF; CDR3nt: TGTGCCAGCAGCTCCCTGACAGGGAAGGGAAATGAGCAGTTCTTC
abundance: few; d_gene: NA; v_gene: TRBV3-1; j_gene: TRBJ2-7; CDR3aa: CASSQVHKTYEQYF; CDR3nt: TGTGCCAGCAGCCAAGTTCACAAAACCTACGAGCAGTACTTC
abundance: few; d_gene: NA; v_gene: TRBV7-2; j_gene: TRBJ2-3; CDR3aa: CASSLTGVADTQYF; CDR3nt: TGTGCCAGCAGCTTAACGGGGGTTGCAGATACGCAGTATTTT
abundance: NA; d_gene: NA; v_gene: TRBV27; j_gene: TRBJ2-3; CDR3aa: CASSSGFAFTQYF; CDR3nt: TGTGCCAGCAGTTCTGGATTTGCATTTACGCAGTATTTT
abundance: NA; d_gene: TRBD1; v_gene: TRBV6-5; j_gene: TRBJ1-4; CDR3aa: CASSWDRVLGEKLFF; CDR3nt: TGTGCCAGCAGTTGGGACAGGGTTCTGGGTGAAAAACTGTTTTTT
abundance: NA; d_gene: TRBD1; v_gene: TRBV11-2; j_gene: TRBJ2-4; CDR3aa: CASSLELGGLAKNIQYF; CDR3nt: TGTGCCAGCAGCTTAGAGTTAGGGGGCTTGGCCAAAAACATTCAGTACTTC
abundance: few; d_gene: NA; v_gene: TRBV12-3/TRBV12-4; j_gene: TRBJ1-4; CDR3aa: CASSLGVGATNEKLFF; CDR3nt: TGTGCCAGCAGTTTGGGGGTAGGCGCAACTAATGAAAAACTGTTTTTT
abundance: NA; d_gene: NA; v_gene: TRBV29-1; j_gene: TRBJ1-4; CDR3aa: CSVVGSDATNEKLFF; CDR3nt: TGCAGCGTTGTCGGGTCAGACGCAACTAATGAAAAACTGTTTTTT
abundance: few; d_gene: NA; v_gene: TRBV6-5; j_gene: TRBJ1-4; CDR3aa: CASSYSASTNEKLFF; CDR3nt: TGTGCCAGCAGTTACTCAGCGTCAACTAATGAAAAACTGTTTTTT
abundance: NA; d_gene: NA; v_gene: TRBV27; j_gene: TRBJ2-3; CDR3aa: CASSFGGVAADTQYF; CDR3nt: TGTGCCAGCAGTTTTGGTGGGGTAGCTGCAGATACGCAGTATTTT
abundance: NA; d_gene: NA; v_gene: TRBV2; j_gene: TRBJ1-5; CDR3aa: CASKPEAGNQPQHF; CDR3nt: TGTGCCAGCAAGCCGGAAGCGGGCAATCAGCCCCAGCATTTT
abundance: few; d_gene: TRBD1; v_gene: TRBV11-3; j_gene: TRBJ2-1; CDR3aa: CASSSRDRDEQFF; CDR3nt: TGTGCCAGCAGCTCCCGGGACAGGGATGAGCAGTTCTTC
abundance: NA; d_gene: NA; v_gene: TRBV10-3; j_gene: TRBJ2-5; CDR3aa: CAISDRTTQETQYF; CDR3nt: TGTGCCATCAGTGATCGGACCACTCAAGAGACCCAGTACTTC
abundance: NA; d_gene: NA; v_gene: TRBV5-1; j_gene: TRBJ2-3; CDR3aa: CASSSSGGMDTQYF; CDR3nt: TGCGCCAGCAGCTCAAGTGGGGGTATGGATACGCAGTATTTT
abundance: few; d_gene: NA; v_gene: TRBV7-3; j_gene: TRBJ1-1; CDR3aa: CASSTRTGTEAFF; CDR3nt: TGTGCCAGCAGTACCAGGACGGGCACTGAAGCTTTCTTT
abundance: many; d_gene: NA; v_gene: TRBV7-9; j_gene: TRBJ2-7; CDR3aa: CASSLAGVEQYF; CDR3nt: TGTGCCAGCAGCTTAGCCGGGGTTGAGCAGTACTTC
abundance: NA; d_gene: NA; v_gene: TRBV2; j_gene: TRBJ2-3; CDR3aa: CASSGDRDTQYF; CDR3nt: TGTGCCAGCAGTGGAGACAGAGATACGCAGTATTTT
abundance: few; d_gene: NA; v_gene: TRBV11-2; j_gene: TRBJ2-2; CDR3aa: CASSSQGYTGELFF; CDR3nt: TGTGCCAGCAGCTCCCAGGGATACACCGGGGAGCTGTTTTTT
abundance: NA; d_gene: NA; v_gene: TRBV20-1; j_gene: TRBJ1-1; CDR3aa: CSARAHLGLNTEAFF; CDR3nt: TGCAGTGCTAGAGCCCATTTAGGGCTGAACACTGAAGCTTTCTTT
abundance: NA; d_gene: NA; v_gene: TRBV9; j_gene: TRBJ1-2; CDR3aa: CASSAYSYGYTF; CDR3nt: TGTGCCAGCAGCGCCTACAGCTATGGCTACACCTTC
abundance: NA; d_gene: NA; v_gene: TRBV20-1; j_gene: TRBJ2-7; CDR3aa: CSARLYGNEQYF; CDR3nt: TGCAGTGCTAGGCTCTACGGGAACGAGCAGTACTTC
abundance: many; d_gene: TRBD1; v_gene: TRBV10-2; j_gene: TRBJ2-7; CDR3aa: CASSAPGQGAREQYF; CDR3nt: TGCGCCAGCAGCGCACCGGGACAGGGGGCGCGGGAGCAGTACTTC
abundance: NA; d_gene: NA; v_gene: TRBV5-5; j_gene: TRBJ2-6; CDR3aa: CASSFPAGANVLTF; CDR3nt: TGTGCCAGCAGCTTTCCGGCTGGGGCCAACGTCCTGACTTTC
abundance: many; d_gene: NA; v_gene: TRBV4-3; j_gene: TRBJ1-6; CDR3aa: CASSQDRAYNSPLHF; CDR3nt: TGCGCCAGCAGCCAAGATCGGGCCTATAATTCACCCCTCCACTTT
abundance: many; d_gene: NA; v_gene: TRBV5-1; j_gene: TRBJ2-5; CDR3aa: CASSLGVDQETQYF; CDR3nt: TGCGCCAGCAGCTTGGGAGTCGACCAAGAGACCCAGTACTTC
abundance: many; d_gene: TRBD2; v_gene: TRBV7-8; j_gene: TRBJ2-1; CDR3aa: CASNLAGGLNEQFF; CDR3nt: TGTGCCAGCAATCTAGCGGGGGGTCTCAATGAGCAGTTCTTC